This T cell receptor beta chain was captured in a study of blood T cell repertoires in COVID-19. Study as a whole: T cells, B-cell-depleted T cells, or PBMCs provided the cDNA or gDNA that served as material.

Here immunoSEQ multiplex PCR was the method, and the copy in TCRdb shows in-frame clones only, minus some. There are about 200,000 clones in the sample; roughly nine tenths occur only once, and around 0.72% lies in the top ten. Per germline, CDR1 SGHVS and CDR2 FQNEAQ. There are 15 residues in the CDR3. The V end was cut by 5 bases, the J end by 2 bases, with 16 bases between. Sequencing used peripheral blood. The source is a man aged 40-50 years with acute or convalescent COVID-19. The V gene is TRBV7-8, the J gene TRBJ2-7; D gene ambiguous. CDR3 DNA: TGTGCCAGCAGCCAAGGATCCACAGTCGCCTACGAGCAGTACTTC. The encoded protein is CASSQGSTVAYEQYF. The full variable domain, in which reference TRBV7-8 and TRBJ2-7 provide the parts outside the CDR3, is GAGVSQSPRYKVAKRGQDVALRCDPISGHVSLFWYQQALGQGPEFLTYFQNEAQLDKSGLPSDRFFAERPEGSVSTLKIQRTQQEDSAVYLCASSQGSTVAYEQYFGPGTRLTVT.